This entry lists 6 T cell receptor beta chains sequenced from one sample in a study of graft-versus-host responses after intestinal transplantation. These receptors are not linked to any known antigen. Data came from immunoSEQ multiplex PCR; TCRdb stores just in-frame clones and leaves some out. Altogether 50,000 to 75,000 clones are present, almost 95% being singletons, with the ten largest covering about 0.4%. Here the sequenced sample was unstimulated CD4+ T cells sorted from spleen or lymph node cells, taken before transplant. The receptors derive from a human donor who was the organ donor for an intestinal transplant.

This sequence joins TRBV7-2 and TRBJ2-5; a weak D match, TRBD2 (5 bases). Germline V gene lookup returns CDR1 SGHTA and CDR2 FQGNSA. CDR3 length: 14 residues. With 7 bases removed from V and 6 bases from J, the gap between germline ends came to 18 bases. CDR3 DNA: TGTGCCAGCACCAGCGGAGGTCTGGGAAAGACCCAGTACTTC. This encodes CASTSGGLGKTQYF.

The V gene is TRBV6-1, the J gene TRBJ1-5; D may be TRBD1 (5 bases). The CDR3 runs 14 residues. Germline V gives CDR1 MNHNS, CDR2 SASEGT. V was clipped by 4 bases and J by 4 bases, with 11 bases between them. This CDR3 is CASSVSGQNQPQHF. The CDR3 nucleotides are TGTGCCAGCAGTGTTTCAGGGCAGAATCAGCCCCAGCATTTT.

This rearrangement joins TRBV7-2 to TRBJ2-7; perhaps TRBD2 as D (6 bases). The CDR3 totals 14 residues. V shed 0 bases and J shed 7 bases, with 13 bases lying between them. Per the germline V gene, CDR1 is SGHTA and CDR2 is FQGNSA. The CDR3 loop is CASSLASGGREQYF. In DNA, the CDR3 is TGTGCCAGCAGCTTAGCGTCTGGGGGGAGGGAGCAGTACTTC.

The V gene is TRBV7-2, the J gene TRBJ2-7; 9 nucleotides line up with TRBD1. Germline trimming cut 1 base from V and 4 bases from J; bases unmatched to any gene: 8. This CDR3 is 16 amino acids long. Germline CDR1 SGHTA, CDR2 FQGNSA. CDR3 residues: CASSLVWDRAVYEQYF. Written as DNA, the CDR3 is TGTGCCAGCAGCTTAGTATGGGACAGGGCAGTGTACGAGCAGTACTTC.

The chain is built from TRBV11-2 and TRBJ1-1; D is undetermined. There are 13 residues in the CDR3. Trimming removed 5 bases from V and 0 bases from J, with 7 bases in between. Per germline, CDR1 SGHAT and CDR2 FQNNGV. CDR3 protein: CASSPVMNTEAFF. The CDR3 DNA sequence: TGTGCCAGCAGCCCGGTTATGAACACTGAAGCTTTCTTT.

The chain uses TRBV2 and TRBJ1-1; D gene ambiguous. The CDR3 sequence is 11 residues long. The V gene's germline CDR1 is SNHLY and CDR2 FYNNEI. V dropped 7 bases and J dropped 5 bases, with 8 bases sitting between them. The chain's CDR3 is CASKGGTEAFF. CDR3 sequence (DNA): TGTGCCAGCAAAGGAGGTACTGAAGCTTTCTTT.